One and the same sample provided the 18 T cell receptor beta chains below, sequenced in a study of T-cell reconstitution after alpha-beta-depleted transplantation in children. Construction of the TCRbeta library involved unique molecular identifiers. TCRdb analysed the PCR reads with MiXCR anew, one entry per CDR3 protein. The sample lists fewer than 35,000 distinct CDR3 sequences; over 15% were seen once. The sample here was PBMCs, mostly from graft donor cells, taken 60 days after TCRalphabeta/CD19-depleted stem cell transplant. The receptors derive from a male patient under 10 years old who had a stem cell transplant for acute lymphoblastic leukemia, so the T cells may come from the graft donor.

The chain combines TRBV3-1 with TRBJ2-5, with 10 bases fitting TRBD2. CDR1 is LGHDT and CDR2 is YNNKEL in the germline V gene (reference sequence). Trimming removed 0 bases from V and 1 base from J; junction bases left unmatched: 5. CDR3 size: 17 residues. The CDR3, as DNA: TGTGCCAGCAGCCAAGATGAAATAGCGGGGGGCCAAGAGACCCAGTACTTC. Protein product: CASSQDEIAGGQETQYF.

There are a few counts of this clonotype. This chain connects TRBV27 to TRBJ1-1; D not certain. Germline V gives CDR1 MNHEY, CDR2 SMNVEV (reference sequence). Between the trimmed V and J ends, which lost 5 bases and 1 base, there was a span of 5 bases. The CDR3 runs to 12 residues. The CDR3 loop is CASSRQNTEAFF. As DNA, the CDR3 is TGTGCCAGCAGTCGACAGAACACTGAAGCTTTCTTT.

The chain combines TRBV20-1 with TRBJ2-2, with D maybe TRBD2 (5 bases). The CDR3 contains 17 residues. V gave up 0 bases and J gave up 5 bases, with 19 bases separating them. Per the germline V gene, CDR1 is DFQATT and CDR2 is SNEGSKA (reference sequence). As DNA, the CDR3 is TGCAGTGCTAGAGAAATAAGACCGGGGAGACCAACCGGGGAGCTGTTTTTT. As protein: CSAREIRPGRPTGELFF.

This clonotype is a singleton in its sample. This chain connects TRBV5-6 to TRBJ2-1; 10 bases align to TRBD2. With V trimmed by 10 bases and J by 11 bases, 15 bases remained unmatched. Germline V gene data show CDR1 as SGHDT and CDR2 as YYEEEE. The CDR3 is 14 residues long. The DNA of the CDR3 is TGTGCCTCAGCGTCAGGACTAGCGGTTGCCAAGCAGTTCTTC. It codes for CASASGLAVAKQFF.

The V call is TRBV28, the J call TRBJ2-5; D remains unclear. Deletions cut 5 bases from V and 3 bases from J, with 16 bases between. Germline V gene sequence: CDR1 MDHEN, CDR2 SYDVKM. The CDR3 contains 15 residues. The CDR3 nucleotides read TGTGCCAGCAGTCCCCCTGTGGGCTACAAAGAGACCCAGTACTTC. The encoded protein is CASSPPVGYKETQYF.

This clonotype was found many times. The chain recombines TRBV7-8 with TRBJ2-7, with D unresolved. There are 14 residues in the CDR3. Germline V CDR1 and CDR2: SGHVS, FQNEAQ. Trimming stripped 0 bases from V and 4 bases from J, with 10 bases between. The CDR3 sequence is CASSLAWQTYEQYF. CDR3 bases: TGTGCCAGCAGCTTAGCGTGGCAGACTTACGAGCAGTACTTC.

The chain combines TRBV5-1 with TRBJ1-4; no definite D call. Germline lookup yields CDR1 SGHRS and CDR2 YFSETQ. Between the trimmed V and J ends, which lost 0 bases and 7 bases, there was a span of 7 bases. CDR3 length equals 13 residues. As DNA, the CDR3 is TGCGCCAGCAGCTTGGCTAAGGGTGAAAAACTGTTTTTT. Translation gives CASSLAKGEKLFF.

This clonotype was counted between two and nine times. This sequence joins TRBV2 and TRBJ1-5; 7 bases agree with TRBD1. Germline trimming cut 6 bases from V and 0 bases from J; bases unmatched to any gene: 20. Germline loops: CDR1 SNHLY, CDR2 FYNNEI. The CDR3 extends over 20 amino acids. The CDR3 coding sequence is TGTGCCAGCAGCGATGATGGGGAATACGGGACAGACTATAGCAATCAGCCCCAGCATTTT. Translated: CASSDDGEYGTDYSNQPQHF.

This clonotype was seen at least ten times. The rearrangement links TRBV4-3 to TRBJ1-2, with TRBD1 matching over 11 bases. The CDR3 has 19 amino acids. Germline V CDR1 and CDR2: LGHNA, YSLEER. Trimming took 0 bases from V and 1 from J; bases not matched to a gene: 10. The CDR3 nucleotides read TGCGCCAGCAGCCAAGATAAGGGACAGGGGGTTGGGATTAACTATGGCTACACCTTC. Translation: CASSQDKGQGVGINYGYTF.

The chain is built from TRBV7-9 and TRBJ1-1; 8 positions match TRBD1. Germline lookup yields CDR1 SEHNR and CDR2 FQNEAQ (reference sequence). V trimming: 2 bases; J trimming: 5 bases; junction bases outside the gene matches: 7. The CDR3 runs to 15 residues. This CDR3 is CASSLLQGAGTEAFF. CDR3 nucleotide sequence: TGTGCCAGCAGCTTACTGCAGGGGGCTGGAACTGAAGCTTTCTTT.

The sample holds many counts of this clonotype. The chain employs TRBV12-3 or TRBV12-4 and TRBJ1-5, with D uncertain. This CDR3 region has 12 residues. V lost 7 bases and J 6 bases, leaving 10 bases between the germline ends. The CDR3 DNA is TGTGCCAGCACCACCCAGACTCAGCCCCAGCATTTT. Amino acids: CASTTQTQPQHF.

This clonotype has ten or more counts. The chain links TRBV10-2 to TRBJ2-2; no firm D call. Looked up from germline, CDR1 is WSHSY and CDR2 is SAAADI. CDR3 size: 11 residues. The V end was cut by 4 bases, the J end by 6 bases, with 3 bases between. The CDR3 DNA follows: TGCGCCAGCAGTGTAGCCGGGGAGCTGTTTTTT. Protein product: CASSVAGELFF.

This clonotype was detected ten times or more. CDR3 protein: CASSYVMETQYF. CDR3 bases: TGTGCCAGCAGCTATGTAATGGAGACCCAGTACTTC. The J gene is TRBJ2-5, the V gene TRBV7-8; no clear D. Trimming removed 4 bases at V and 5 bases at J, with 8 bases between. Per the germline V gene, CDR1 is SGHVS and CDR2 is FQNEAQ. CDR3 length: 12 residues.

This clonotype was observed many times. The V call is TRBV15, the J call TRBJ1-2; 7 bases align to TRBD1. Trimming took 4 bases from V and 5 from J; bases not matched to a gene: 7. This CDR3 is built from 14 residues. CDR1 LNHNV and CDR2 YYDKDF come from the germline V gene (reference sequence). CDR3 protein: CATSTRDRAYGYTF. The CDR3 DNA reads TGTGCCACCAGCACCCGGGACAGAGCGTATGGCTACACCTTC.

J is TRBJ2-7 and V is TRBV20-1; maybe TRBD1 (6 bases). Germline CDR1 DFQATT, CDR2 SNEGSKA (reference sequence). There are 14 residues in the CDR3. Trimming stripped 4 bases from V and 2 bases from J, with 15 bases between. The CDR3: CSATTLDRAYEQYF. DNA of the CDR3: TGCAGTGCTACGACTTTGGACAGAGCCTACGAGCAGTACTTC.

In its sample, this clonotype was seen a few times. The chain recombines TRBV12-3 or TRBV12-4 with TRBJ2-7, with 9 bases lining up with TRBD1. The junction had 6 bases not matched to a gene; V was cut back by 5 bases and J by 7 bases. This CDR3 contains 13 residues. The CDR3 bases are TGTGCCAGCAGTCGAGACAGGGGGACGGAGCAGTACTTC. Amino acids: CASSRDRGTEQYF.

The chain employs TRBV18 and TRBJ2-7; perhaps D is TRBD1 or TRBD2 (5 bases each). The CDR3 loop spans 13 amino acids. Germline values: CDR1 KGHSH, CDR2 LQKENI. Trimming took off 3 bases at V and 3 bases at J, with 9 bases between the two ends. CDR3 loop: CASSPGTVYEQYF. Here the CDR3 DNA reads TGTGCCAGCTCACCCGGGACCGTCTACGAGCAGTACTTC.

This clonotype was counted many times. The CDR3 here is CASSTEGSYVGEQYF. In DNA form, the CDR3 reads TGTGCCAGCAGCACAGAGGGAAGTTATGTTGGCGAGCAGTACTTC. The rearrangement links TRBV11-2 to TRBJ2-7; TRBD2 is a possible D gene (5 bases). The CDR3 length is 15 residues. The V and J ends lost 5 bases and 6 bases respectively, with 20 bases between them. Germline CDR1 SGHAT, CDR2 FQNNGV. Full variable domain (outside the CDR3, taken from reference TRBV11-2 and TRBJ2-7): EAGVAQSPRYKIIEKRQSVAFWCNPISGHATLYWYQQILGQGPKLLIQFQNNGVVDDSQLPKDRFSAERLKGVDSTLKIQPAKLEDSAVYLCASSTEGSYVGEQYFGPGTRLTVT.